The 9 T cell receptor beta chains given below trace back to one sample, sequenced in a study of CD8+ T cells in alopecia areata. A sort of pooled cutaneous lymph node cells used CD4, CD8alpha, NKG2D, NKG2ACE and other stains. The authors extracted RNA and reverse transcribed it into cDNA as the sequencing template. The method was immunoSEQ multiplex PCR; TCRdb's version includes in-frame clones alone and lacks a portion of them. The repertoire yields roughly 260,000 clones, none seen only once; the top ten contain around 1.2%. Specimen: CD4+ T cells sorted from a lymph node. These TCRs come from a C3H/HeJ mouse with alopecia areata. For this mouse line, the MHC haplotype is H2-k.

Remarks on this clone: The genes and germline here are from mouse. The sequence runs out 4 residues before the end of the CDR3; the remainder is reconstructed from the germline J gene. The chain uses TRBV13-1 and TRBJ2-2; the match to TRBD2 covers 11 bases. The V and J ends lost 2 bases and 3 bases, in that order; junction bases with no gene match: 6. CDR3 length: 17 residues. Per the germline V gene, CDR1 is NSHNY and CDR2 is SYGAGN. The covered CDR3 bases are TGTGCCAGCAGTGAGAACTGGGGGGGCGCAGACACCGGG. Protein sequence: CASSENWGGADTG. The entire CDR3 reads CASSENWGGADTGQLYF.

About this clone: Mouse names are used for the genes. The read halts 4 residues ahead of the CDR3 end, with the missing end drawn from the germline J gene. Other DNA sequences in the same sample also yield this CDR3. The chain carries TRBV19 and TRBJ1-1; 12 bases line up with TRBD1. Germline loops: CDR1 FNHDT, CDR2 SITEND (reference sequence). This CDR3 has 14 residues. CDR3 bases read: TGTGCCAGCAGTCACAGGGACAGGGGGCGA. The encoded protein is CASSHRDRGR. The whole CDR3 reads CASSHRDRGREVFF.

This clone turned up a few times. The genes and germline here are from mouse. The read stops 4 residues short of the end of the CDR3; the missing end is completed from the germline J gene. Other DNA sequences from this sample encode an identical CDR3 as well. V gene TRBV31 combines with J gene TRBJ2-1, with D perhaps matching TRBD1 (6 bases). This CDR3 has 15 amino acids. V was trimmed by 1 base and J by 0 bases, leaving 10 bases between them. Per the germline V gene, CDR1 is GKSSPN and CDR2 is SITVG. The covered CDR3 bases are TGTGCCTGGAGTCCTGGACAGCTTAACTATGCT. It translates to CAWSPGQLNYA. The entire CDR3 is CAWSPGQLNYAEQFF.

On this clone itself: Germline and genes here are mouse. Read data end 3 residues before the CDR3 end; the end is taken from the germline J gene. This chain joins TRBV19 and TRBJ1-6; D is undetermined. Being an ORF, TRBJ1-6 has a function that is uncertain. The CDR3 loop spans 15 amino acids. CDR1 FNHDT and CDR2 SITEND come from the germline V gene (reference sequence). Trimming removed 4 bases from V and 0 bases from J, with 8 bases in between. The CDR3 sequence: CASSSSFSYNSPLYF. The part of the CDR3 DNA that was read is TGTGCCAGCAGTTCCAGTTTTTCCTATAATTCGCCC.

This clone was observed a few times. The gene names here belong to mouse. The CDR3 extends 4 residues past the end of the read, so its final part is completed from the germline J gene. The genes are TRBV13-3 and TRBJ2-7; 9 bases align to TRBD1. CDR3 length: 16 amino acids. Germline-derived CDR1 and CDR2 are NNHDY and SYVADS. This CDR3 reads CASSDARDRDLYEQYF. Incomplete CDR3 DNA: TGTGCCAGCAGTGATGCCCGGGACAGGGACCTTTAT.

With regard to this clone: The listed genes are named as in mouse. Sequencing ends 4 residues short of the CDR3 end; the germline J gene provides the rest. Other DNA sequences from this sample encode an identical CDR3 as well. The chain recombines TRBV13-3 with TRBJ2-2; 7 bases map to TRBD2. The V segment lost 4 bases and the J segment 0 bases; nucleotides outside the gene matches: 3. The CDR3 has 15 residues. Germline values: CDR1 NNHDY, CDR2 SYVADS. The CDR3 bases that were read are TGTGCCAGCAGTCCTGGGGGTACAAACACCGGG. Its translation: CASSPGGTNTG. The entire CDR3 reads CASSPGGTNTGQLYF. The complete variable domain, with remaining parts taken from reference TRBV13-3 and TRBJ2-2, reads EAAVTQSPRSKVAVTGGKVTLSCHQTNNHDYMYWYRQDTGHGLRLIHYSYVADSTEKGDIPDGYKASRPSQENFSLILELASLSQTAVYFCASSPGGTNTGQLYFGEGSKLTVL.

This clone was detected a few times. Genes here carry mouse names. With the read ending 4 residues before the CDR3 end, the germline J gene is used to fill in that end. The V call is TRBV17, the J call TRBJ2-2, with TRBD2 matching 11 bases. With V trimmed by 1 base and J by 0 bases, 1 base remained unmatched. This CDR3 spans 17 amino acids. Germline V gene data show CDR1 as MNHDT and CDR2 as YYDKIL. This chain's CDR3 is CASSRGLGGSNTGQLYF. The DNA read from the CDR3 is TGTGCTAGCAGTAGAGGACTGGGGGGGTCAAACACCGGG. The full variable domain, with the rest looked up from reference TRBV17 and TRBJ2-2, is DTTVKQNPRYKLARVGKPVNLICSQTMNHDTMYWYQKKPNQAPKLLLFYYDKILNREADTFEKFQSSRPNNSFCSLYIGSAGLEYSAMYLCASSRGLGGSNTGQLYFGEGSKLTVL.

Comment on this clone: Gene names denote mouse genes. Read sequence stops 3 residues before the CDR3 end, and the germline J gene provides the missing end. J is TRBJ1-6 and V is TRBV19; tentatively, D is TRBD1 (5 bases). TRBJ1-6 carries the ORF label, with uncertain function. The germline V and J ends were trimmed by 3 bases and 3 bases, with 7 bases remaining between them. Germline values: CDR1 FNHDT, CDR2 SITEND (reference sequence). The length of the CDR3 is 14 residues. CDR3 loop: CASSKQVYNSPLYF. The sequenced part of the CDR3 DNA is TGTGCCAGCAGTAAACAGGTCTATAATTCGCCC.

This clone was recorded many times. Gene and germline names: mouse. The read terminates 4 residues before the CDR3 end, so the remaining end is supplied by the germline J gene. The V and J genes are TRBV17 and TRBJ2-3; maybe TRBD2 (7 bases). The germline V gene encodes CDR1 MNHDT and CDR2 YYDKIL. CDR3 length: 14 residues. The CDR3 DNA, read in part, is TGTGCTAGCAGTACGCTGGGGGCGCGAGAA. Translated: CASSTLGARE. The whole CDR3 sequence is CASSTLGARETLYF.